The following is a TCR beta chain sequence with its context. Its antigen is not known. Once RNA had been extracted, it was reverse transcribed into cDNA to act as the sequencing template. The repertoire was sequenced with immunoSEQ multiplex PCR; TCRdb's copy has only in-frame clones and lacks some. Of approximately 200,000 clones listed, 60% were seen once; the top ten hold less than 3.5%. This entry comes from a study of CD8+ T cells in alopecia areata. Study-wide context: Patients received oral tofacitinib, 5 to 10 mg twice daily, for moderate-to-severe alopecia areata.

The CDR3 runs to 14 residues. Germline CDR1 and CDR2: SGHNT and YYREEE (reference sequence). Trimming at V came to 5 bases and at J to 5 bases, leaving 7 bases not matched to a gene. Specified treatment: oral pan-JAK inhibitor, 5-10 mg twice daily. Study conclusions and caveats: More clonal than normal scalp was lesional scalp, particularly alopecia totalis/universalis.

The gene calls are TRBV5-4 and TRBJ2-7; 10 bases line up with TRBD1. The specimen was CD4+ T cells sorted from blood, collected at week 4, from a patient treated with tofacitinib. This sequence was found in a human donor with alopecia areata. The DNA of the CDR3 is TGTGCCAGCAGGCTCACCGGGACAGGGGACGAGCAGTACTTC. Its translation: CASRLTGTGDEQYF.